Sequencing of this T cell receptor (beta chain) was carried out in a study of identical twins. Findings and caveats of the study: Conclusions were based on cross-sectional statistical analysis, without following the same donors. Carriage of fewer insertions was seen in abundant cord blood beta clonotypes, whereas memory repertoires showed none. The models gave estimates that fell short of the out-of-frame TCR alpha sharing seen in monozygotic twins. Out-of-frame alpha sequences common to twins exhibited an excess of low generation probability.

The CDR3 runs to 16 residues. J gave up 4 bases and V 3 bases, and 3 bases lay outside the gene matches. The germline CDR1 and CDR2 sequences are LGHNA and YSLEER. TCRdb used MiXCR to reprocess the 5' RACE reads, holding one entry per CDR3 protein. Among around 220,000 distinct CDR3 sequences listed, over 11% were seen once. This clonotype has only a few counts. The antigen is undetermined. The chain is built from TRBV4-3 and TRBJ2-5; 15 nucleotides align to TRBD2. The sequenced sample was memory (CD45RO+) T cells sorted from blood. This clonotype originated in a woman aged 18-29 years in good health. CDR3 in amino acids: CASSQTGLAGGETQYF. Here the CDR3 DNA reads TGCGCCAGCAGCCAGACGGGACTAGCGGGAGGAGAGACCCAGTACTTC.